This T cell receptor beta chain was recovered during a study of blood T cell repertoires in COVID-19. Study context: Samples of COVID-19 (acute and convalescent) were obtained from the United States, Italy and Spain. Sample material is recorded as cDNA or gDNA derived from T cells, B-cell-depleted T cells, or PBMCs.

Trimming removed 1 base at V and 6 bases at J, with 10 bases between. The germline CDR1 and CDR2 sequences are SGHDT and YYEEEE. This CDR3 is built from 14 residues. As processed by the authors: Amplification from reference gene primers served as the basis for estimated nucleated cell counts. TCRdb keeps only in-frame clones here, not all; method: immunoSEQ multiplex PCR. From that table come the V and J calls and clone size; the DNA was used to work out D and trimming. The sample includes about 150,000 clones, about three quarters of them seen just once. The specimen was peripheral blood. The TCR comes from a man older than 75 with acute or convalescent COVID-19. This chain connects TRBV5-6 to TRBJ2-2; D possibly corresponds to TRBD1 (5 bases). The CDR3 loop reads CASSLLGAAGELFF. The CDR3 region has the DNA TGTGCCAGCAGCTTGTTAGGGGCAGCCGGGGAGCTGTTTTTT.